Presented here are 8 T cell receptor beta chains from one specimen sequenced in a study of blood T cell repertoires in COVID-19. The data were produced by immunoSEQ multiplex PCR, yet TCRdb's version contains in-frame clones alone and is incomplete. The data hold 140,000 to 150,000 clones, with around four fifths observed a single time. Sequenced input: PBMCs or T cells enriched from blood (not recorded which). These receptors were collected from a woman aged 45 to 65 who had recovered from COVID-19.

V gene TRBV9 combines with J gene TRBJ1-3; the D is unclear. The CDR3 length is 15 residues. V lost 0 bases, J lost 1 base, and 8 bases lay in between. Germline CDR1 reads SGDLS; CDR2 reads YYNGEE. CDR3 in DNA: TGTGCCAGCAGCGTAGCCCCAGGTTCTGGAAACACCATATATTTT. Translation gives CASSVAPGSGNTIYF.

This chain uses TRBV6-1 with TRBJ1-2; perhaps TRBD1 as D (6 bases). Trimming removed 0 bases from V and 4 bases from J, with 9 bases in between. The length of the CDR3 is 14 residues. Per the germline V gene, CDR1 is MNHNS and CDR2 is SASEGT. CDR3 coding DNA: TGTGCCAGCAGTGAAGCGGGACAACTCTATGGCTACACCTTC. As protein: CASSEAGQLYGYTF.

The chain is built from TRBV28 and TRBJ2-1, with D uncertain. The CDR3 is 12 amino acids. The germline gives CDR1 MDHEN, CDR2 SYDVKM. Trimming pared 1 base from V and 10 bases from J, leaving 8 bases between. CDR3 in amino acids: CASSLYRVEQFF. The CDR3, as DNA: TGTGCCAGCAGTTTATACCGGGTCGAGCAGTTCTTC.

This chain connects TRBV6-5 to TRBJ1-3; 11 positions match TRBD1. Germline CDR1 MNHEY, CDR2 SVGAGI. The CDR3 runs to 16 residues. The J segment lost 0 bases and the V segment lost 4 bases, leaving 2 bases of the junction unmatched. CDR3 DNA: TGTGCCAGCAGTTGGGACAGGGGGATCTCTGGAAACACCATATATTTT. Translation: CASSWDRGISGNTIYF.

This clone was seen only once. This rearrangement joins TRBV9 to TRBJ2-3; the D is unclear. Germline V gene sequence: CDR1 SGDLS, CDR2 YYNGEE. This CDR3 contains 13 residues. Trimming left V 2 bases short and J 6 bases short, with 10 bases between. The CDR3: CASSVYAGDTQYF. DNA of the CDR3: TGTGCCAGCAGCGTCTACGCCGGGGATACGCAGTATTTT.

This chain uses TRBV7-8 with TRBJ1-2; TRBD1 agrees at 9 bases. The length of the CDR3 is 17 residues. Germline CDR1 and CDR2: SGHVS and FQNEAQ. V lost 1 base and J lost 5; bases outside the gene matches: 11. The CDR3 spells CASSLVVGTGSTYGYTF. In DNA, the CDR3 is TGTGCCAGCAGCTTAGTAGTGGGGACAGGGAGTACTTATGGCTACACCTTC.

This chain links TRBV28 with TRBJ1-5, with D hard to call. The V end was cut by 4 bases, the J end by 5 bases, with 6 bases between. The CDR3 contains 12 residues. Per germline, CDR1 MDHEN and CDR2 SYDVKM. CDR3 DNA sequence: TGTGCCAGCAGTTCCGGGTATCAGCCCCAGCATTTT. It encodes CASSSGYQPQHF. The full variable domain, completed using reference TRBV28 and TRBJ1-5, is DVKVTQSSRYLVKRTGEKVFLECVQDMDHENMFWYRQDPGLGLRLIYFSYDVKMKEKGDIPEGYSVSREKKERFSLILESASTNQTSMYLCASSSGYQPQHFGDGTRLSIL.

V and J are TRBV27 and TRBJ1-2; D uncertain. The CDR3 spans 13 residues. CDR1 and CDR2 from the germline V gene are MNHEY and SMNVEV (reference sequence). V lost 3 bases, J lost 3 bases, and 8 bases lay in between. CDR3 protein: CASSFNGYYGYTF. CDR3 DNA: TGTGCCAGCAGTTTTAACGGTTACTATGGCTACACCTTC.